This passage covers 25 T cell receptor beta chains from one sample sequenced in a study of shared T cell receptors in the human thymus. TCRdb's table, derived via immunoSEQ multiplex PCR, lists solely in-frame clones and lacks some. The data contain 600,000 or so clones, 70% to 90% of them singletons. Another study also made use of these data, one on human thymus T cells.

Sequencing input: thymocytes. Every receptor here comes from a boy younger than two with a congenital heart defect.

The chain is built from TRBV6-1 and TRBJ2-1, with D perhaps matching TRBD2 (6 bases). CDR1 and CDR2 from the germline V gene are MNHNS and SASEGT. Between the trimmed V and J ends, which lost 7 bases and 3 bases, there was a span of 13 bases. This CDR3 contains 14 residues. CDR3 DNA: TGTGCCAGCATCCTAAGGAGGGACTACAATGAGCAGTTCTTC. This encodes CASILRRDYNEQFF.

This clone was detected only a few times. J is TRBJ2-1 and V is TRBV5-6; D may be TRBD1 (6 bases). Germline CDR1 and CDR2: SGHDT and YYEEEE. The V end lost 3 bases, the J end lost 1 base, and 11 bases lay between the germline ends. This CDR3 comprises 15 residues. CDR3 residues: CASSSTGISYNEQFF. CDR3 coding DNA: TGTGCCAGCAGCTCCACAGGGATTTCCTACAATGAGCAGTTCTTC. Variable domain in full (rest from reference TRBV5-6 and TRBJ2-1): DAGVTQSPTHLIKTRGQQVTLRCSPKSGHDTVSWYQQALGQGPQFIFQYYEEEERQRGNFPDRFSGHQFPNYSSELNVNALLLGDSALYLCASSSTGISYNEQFFGPGTRLTVL.

The rearrangement joins TRBV6-6 to TRBJ1-1, with TRBD1 as a possible D gene (5 bases). The CDR3 runs 13 residues. The V end lost 8 bases, the J end lost 2 bases, and 12 bases lay between the germline ends. Germline loops: CDR1 MNHNY, CDR2 SVGAGI (reference sequence). CDR3 in DNA: TGTGCCAGCTCTCCGACAGATAACACTGAAGCTTTCTTT. Translation: CASSPTDNTEAFF.

This chain links TRBV27 with TRBJ2-7; unclear D gene. V lost 2 bases, J lost 2 bases, and 13 bases lay in between. CDR3 length: 15 residues. Germline V gene lookup returns CDR1 MNHEY and CDR2 SMNVEV (reference sequence). This CDR3 reads CASSLRGRPTYEQYF. CDR3 sequence (DNA): TGTGCCAGCAGTTTACGAGGAAGACCAACCTACGAGCAGTACTTC.

CDR3 sequence: CASRANIWYEQYF. The CDR3 DNA follows: TGTGCCAGCAGAGCGAATATCTGGTACGAGCAGTACTTC. V is TRBV6-1 and J is TRBJ2-7; D not certain. This CDR3 has 13 residues. The V gene's germline CDR1 is MNHNS and CDR2 SASEGT. Trimming cost V 6 bases and J 4 bases, with 13 bases left between them.

This chain links TRBV2 with TRBJ2-5; 8 bases match TRBD2. V dropped 6 bases and J dropped 5; count of bases not matched to a gene: 20. This CDR3 spans 18 amino acids. In germline, CDR1 is SNHLY, CDR2 FYNNEI. The CDR3, as DNA: TGTGCCAGCAGGCAGCAGACTCGACTAGCGTCAGTGATGGAGACCCAGTACTTC. Translation: CASRQQTRLASVMETQYF.

This rearrangement joins TRBV5-6 to TRBJ2-2, with 12 bases lining up with TRBD2. Unmatched junction bases numbered 8, after V lost 1 base and J lost 7 bases. The CDR3 is made up of 17 amino acids. Germline CDR1 and CDR2: SGHDT and YYEEEE. This CDR3 reads CASSLRASGGAGGELFF. As DNA, the CDR3 is TGTGCCAGCAGCTTGAGGGCTAGCGGGGGGGCCGGCGGGGAGCTGTTTTTT. Full variable domain (missing parts from reference TRBV5-6 and TRBJ2-2): DAGVTQSPTHLIKTRGQQVTLRCSPKSGHDTVSWYQQALGQGPQFIFQYYEEEERQRGNFPDRFSGHQFPNYSSELNVNALLLGDSALYLCASSLRASGGAGGELFFGEGSRLTVL.

J is TRBJ2-5 and V is TRBV9; weak D call: TRBD2 (5 bases). The CDR3 length is 15 residues. Per the germline V gene, CDR1 is SGDLS and CDR2 is YYNGEE. The V gene lost 4 bases and the J gene lost 1 base, with 14 bases spanning the gap. The CDR3 DNA reads as TGTGCCAGCAGCCCGAACCGGACTCCCCAAGAGACCCAGTACTTC. Its translation is CASSPNRTPQETQYF.

V is TRBV21-1 and J is TRBJ1-2. TRBV21-1 is a documented pseudogene. This CDR3 has 16 residues. For the CDR3, the DNA is TGTGCCAGCAGCAAAGGAGGAGGGAACGAATGCTATGGCTACACCTTC. This gives the protein CASSKGGGNECYGYTF.

The gene calls are TRBV21-1 and TRBJ2-2; TRBD1 is the table's D call, not checked against the DNA. TRBV21-1 is a known pseudogene. This CDR3 has 14 amino acids. The CDR3 coding sequence is TGTGCCAGCATGACAGACCCGAACACCGGGGAGCTGTTTTTT. Its translation: CASMTDPNTGELFF.

The J gene is TRBJ2-7, the V gene TRBV5-6; D is perhaps TRBD1 (6 bases). The CDR3 covers 18 residues. The germline V gene has CDR1 SGHDT and CDR2 YYEEEE. Between the trimmed V and J ends, which lost 0 bases and 4 bases, there was a span of 23 bases. CDR3 region: CASSLAEDSWWGPYEQYF. CDR3 DNA: TGTGCCAGCAGCTTGGCCGAGGACTCCTGGTGGGGGCCTTACGAGCAGTACTTC.

The chain is built from TRBV6-1 and TRBJ2-1; TRBD2 matches at 8 bases. Germline values: CDR1 MNHNS, CDR2 SASEGT. After removal of 7 bases from V and 8 bases from J, the junction contained 10 bases not matched to a gene. The CDR3 covers 14 residues. CDR3 in amino acids: CASTPGLAGHEQFF. DNA for the CDR3: TGTGCCAGCACCCCCGGACTAGCAGGGCATGAGCAGTTCTTC.

As DNA, the CDR3 is TGCGCCAGCAGCTCGGGACTAGCGGGAGATCGCAATGAGCAGTTCTTC. It translates to CASSSGLAGDRNEQFF. The chain combines TRBV4-1 with TRBJ2-1, with 14 bases fitting TRBD2. V shed 5 bases and J 6 bases; nucleotides not matched to a gene: 6. The CDR3 has 16 amino acids. Germline CDR1 and CDR2: MGHRA and YSYEKL.

The V and J genes are TRBV5-1 and TRBJ2-7, with a possible D match to TRBD2 (5 bases). V dropped 0 bases and J dropped 3 bases, with 19 bases sitting between them. The CDR3 has 17 amino acids. Per germline, CDR1 SGHRS and CDR2 YFSETQ. CDR3 loop: CASSLGVSYSGIYEQYF. DNA of the CDR3: TGCGCCAGCAGCTTGGGCGTGAGTTATTCGGGAATCTACGAGCAGTACTTC.

This clone was seen a handful of times. This sequence joins TRBV6-5 and TRBJ2-7; unclear D gene. The germline V gene has CDR1 MNHEY and CDR2 SVGAGI. There are 15 residues in the CDR3. V lost 2 bases, J lost 0 bases, and 11 bases lay in between. CDR3 sequence: CASSYAFESSYEQYF. The CDR3 bases are TGTGCCAGCAGTTACGCCTTTGAGAGCTCCTACGAGCAGTACTTC.

The rearrangement links TRBV4-1 to TRBJ2-1; D is perhaps TRBD2 (6 bases). The V gene's germline CDR1 is MGHRA and CDR2 YSYEKL. This CDR3 has 17 amino acids. Trimming pared 0 bases from V and 4 bases from J, leaving 16 bases between. The CDR3 DNA reads TGCGCCAGCAGCCAAGATCTGGGGGAGGCCGCGTACAATGAGCAGTTCTTC. This translates into CASSQDLGEAAYNEQFF.

The V and J genes are TRBV9 and TRBJ1-2; TRBD1 aligns across 9 bases. V trimming: 4 bases; J trimming: 2 bases; junction bases outside the gene matches: 6. CDR1 is SGDLS, CDR2 YYNGEE, per germline. The CDR3 has 15 residues. The CDR3 protein is CASSPSGQGNYGYTF. Written as DNA, the CDR3 is TGTGCCAGCAGCCCCTCGGGACAGGGAAACTATGGCTACACCTTC.

V is TRBV7-2 and J is TRBJ2-7; 13 bases agree with TRBD2. Germline CDR1 reads SGHTA; CDR2 reads FQGNSA. The V gene end was trimmed by 4 bases and the J gene end by 5 bases; junction bases not matched to a gene: 14. The CDR3 is made up of 18 amino acids. CDR3 coding DNA: TGTGCCAGCAGCTCGACTAGGACTAGCGGGAGTTCCCCCCACGAGCAGTACTTC. Protein: CASSSTRTSGSSPHEQYF.

The V call is TRBV10-3, the J call TRBJ2-3; 7 positions match TRBD2. The CDR3 length is 16 residues. Germline CDR1 and CDR2: ENHRY and SYGVKD. The J segment lost 0 bases and the V segment lost 8 bases, leaving 11 bases of the junction unmatched. As DNA, the CDR3 is TGTGCCATCGGGGGGATTCGCGGGAGCAGCACAGATACGCAGTATTTT. It yields the protein CAIGGIRGSSTDTQYF.

The rearrangement uses TRBV5-1 and TRBJ2-1; 7 nucleotides agree with TRBD1. V lost 4 bases to trimming and J lost 3 bases; unmatched junction nucleotides: 7. Germline V gene sequence: CDR1 SGHRS, CDR2 YFSETQ. The CDR3 consists of 15 residues. This CDR3 reads CASSPGTDLYNEQFF. The CDR3, as DNA: TGCGCCAGCAGCCCCGGGACAGATCTCTACAATGAGCAGTTCTTC.

This clone has only one observation. The chain is built from TRBV28 and TRBJ2-7, with 14 positions matching TRBD2. The V segment lost 2 bases and the J segment 2 bases; nucleotides outside the gene matches: 11. Germline V gives CDR1 MDHEN, CDR2 SYDVKM. The CDR3 runs 19 residues. The CDR3 sequence: CASSLEDGTSGSLTYEQYF. DNA for the CDR3: TGTGCCAGCAGTTTAGAAGACGGGACTAGCGGGAGTTTGACCTACGAGCAGTACTTC.

The rearrangement uses TRBV27 and TRBJ1-4, with 10 bases identical to TRBD1. Per germline, CDR1 MNHEY and CDR2 SMNVEV (reference sequence). CDR3 length: 16 residues. After removal of 6 bases from V and 6 bases from J, the junction contained 10 bases not matched to a gene. The CDR3 coding sequence is TGTGCCAGCAGGCAAAGTAAGGACAGGGGGGATGAAAAACTGTTTTTT. Amino acid sequence: CASRQSKDRGDEKLFF.

The V and J genes are TRBV5-1 and TRBJ1-2; 7 bases map to TRBD1. Unmatched junction bases numbered 20, after V lost 1 base and J lost 8 bases. The germline V gene encodes CDR1 SGHRS and CDR2 YFSETQ. The CDR3 contains 18 residues. CDR3 DNA: TGCGCCAGCAGCTTGTCCTCCACAGGGGAATGGGTCAGATTCGGCTACACCTTC. Its protein product is CASSLSSTGEWVRFGYTF.

The gene calls are TRBV4-1 and TRBJ1-1, with 8 positions matching TRBD1. The CDR3 loop spans 15 amino acids. Germline lookup yields CDR1 MGHRA and CDR2 YSYEKL. The J segment lost 6 bases and the V segment lost 2 bases, leaving 8 bases of the junction unmatched. The CDR3 region is CASSQPGQGTPEAFF. CDR3 in DNA: TGCGCCAGCAGCCAACCAGGACAGGGAACCCCTGAAGCTTTCTTT.

The chain has TRBV27 and TRBJ2-1; 8 bases agree with TRBD2. The CDR3 is made up of 15 amino acids. Germline V gives CDR1 MNHEY, CDR2 SMNVEV (reference sequence). Trimming cost V 5 bases and J 1 base; bases outside gene matches: 4. The CDR3, as DNA: TGTGCCAGCAGTAGAACGGGGGGGTCCTACAATGAGCAGTTCTTC. It translates to CASSRTGGSYNEQFF.